Below, one T cell receptor beta chain is given with its context. Its cognate antigen is unknown. The source of the sample is a study of long-term antiretroviral therapy in people with HIV. Study-wide context: First collections came about a decade before the 2015 immediate-ART recommendation. Whole-study findings and limits: All time points showed a repertoire dominated by clones expanded before ART. No data were available on ART adherence, viral resistance or therapy changes.

The samples comprised about 0.95-11 million cryopreserved PBMC ahead of DNA extraction. Version v3.0 of the immunoSEQ assay ran at survey level. Measured with immunoSEQ multiplex PCR; TCRdb has only the in-frame clones, and not every one. The table lists 14,000 or so clones, just under 85% of them singletons. The TCR was taken from a man between 35 and 55 years old with HIV. The sequences come from unsorted PBMCs, collected just before starting antiretroviral therapy.

In nucleotides, the CDR3 is TGCGCCAGCAGCTTGGTGGCAGGGGTTTTGGGCACTGAAGCTTTCTTT. It specifies CASSLVAGVLGTEAFF. The rearrangement links TRBV5-1 to TRBJ1-1; D possibly corresponds to TRBD1 (6 bases). The CDR3 spans 16 residues. V lost 0 bases, J lost 4 bases, and 16 bases lay in between. The germline V gene encodes CDR1 SGHRS and CDR2 YFSETQ.